This record looks at one T cell receptor beta chain sequence and its context. This CDR3 is 13 amino acids long. From germline, CDR1 is SGHKS and CDR2 YYEKEE (reference sequence). Trimming shortened V by 4 bases and J by 2 bases, and 9 bases separated the two germline ends. The data are from a study of cytomegalovirus exposure and HLA in healthy donors. As for the study in general: Prior work identified 117 million unique TCR beta sequences in approximately 200 million T cells.

The PCR made use of 60 Vbeta and 13 Jbeta primers. This table comes from immunoSEQ multiplex PCR, and its TCRdb copy is limited to in-frame clones, with some not included. In the table there are 200,000 to 300,000 clones, approximately 84% of which are singletons. Healthy bone marrow donors made up the cohort. This sequence joins TRBV5-5 and TRBJ2-5; D is ambiguous. Sample: PBMCs. This sequence originates from a woman in her 40s in good health and CMV-seropositive. The CDR3 here is CASSPTEQETQYF. CDR3 DNA sequence: TGTGCCAGCAGCCCAACGGAGCAAGAGACCCAGTACTTC. The entire variable domain, with the rest obtained from reference TRBV5-5 and TRBJ2-5, is as follows: DAGVTQSPTHLIKTRGQQVTLRCSPISGHKSVSWYQQVLGQGPQFIFQYYEKEERGRGNFPDRFSARQFPNYSSELNVNALLLGDSALYLCASSPTEQETQYFGPGTRLLVL.